This TCR beta chain was sequenced during a study of T cell repertoires in cytomegalovirus infection. One entry per CDR3 protein results from TCRdb running MiXCR on the reads. This sample has about 400,000 distinct CDR3 sequences, with approximately 30% found just once. Looked up from germline, CDR1 is SEHNR and CDR2 is FQNEAQ (reference sequence). The CDR3 is 15 amino acids. Trimming at V came to 2 bases and at J to 5 bases, leaving 9 bases not matched to a gene. As for this clonotype: Its cognate antigen is unknown.

This material consisted of cultured PBMCs, taken from culture after CMV antigen stimulation. The clonotype originates from a human donor in good health (CMV status not recorded). Some clones in this sample may be carry-over from other donors' samples. This chain connects TRBV7-9 to TRBJ2-7; TRBD2 matches at 7 bases. As DNA, the CDR3 is TGTGCCAGCAGCTTAACAGACGGAGCGGGAAACGAGCAGTACTTC. Translation: CASSLTDGAGNEQYF.